The clone carrying this TCR beta chain was detected only a few times. No antigen is known for it. The sample originates from a study of identical twins. The CDR3 loop spans 13 amino acids. Germline V gene sequence: CDR1 DFQATT, CDR2 SNEGSKA (reference sequence). V trimming: 6 bases; J trimming: 2 bases; junction bases outside the gene matches: 5. MiXCR was run by TCRdb on the 5' RACE reads, yielding one entry per CDR3 protein. This sample yields about 520,000 distinct CDR3 sequences, of which less than 25% are seen a single time; 0.91% belongs to the top ten. Study conclusions and caveats: Twin-shared out-of-frame alpha sequences showed excess low generation probability. Fewer insertions were carried by abundant cord blood beta clonotypes, but none was seen in memory repertoires.

The sample was also reused in another study, on T cells expressing NK-cell markers.

The V call is TRBV20-1, the J call TRBJ2-7; 9 bases align to TRBD2. The clonotype originates from a woman between 18 and 30 years old in good health. The sequenced material came from CD4+ T cells sorted from blood. As DNA, the CDR3 is TGCAGTGCCGTGGTAGCGGGAGCCTACGAGCAGTACTTC. Its translation: CSAVVAGAYEQYF.